The 19 T cell receptor beta chains listed next were all sequenced from one sample in a study of beta chain features in type 1 diabetes. Findings of the study overall: Type 1 diabetes patients showed a moderate but significant shortening of TCRB CDR3s in all four CD4+ subsets.

The whole isolated RNA underwent reverse transcription, so sequencing captured expressed TCRB transcripts. Clones were read by immunoSEQ multiplex PCR, and TCRdb kept only the in-frame ones, dropping some. The sample holds 600,000 to 700,000 clones, 9.5% to 15% seen once. These receptors lack a known antigen. Material for sequencing was naive CD4+ T cells from blood. The receptors shown here come from a man under 40 with type 1 diabetes.

The gene calls are TRBV28 and TRBJ1-6; D is unclear. Germline CDR1 is MDHEN and CDR2 is SYDVKM. With 5 bases removed from V and 5 bases from J, the gap between germline ends came to 16 bases. The CDR3 covers 16 residues. CDR3 residues: CASSVSTAPHNSPLHF. The CDR3 nucleotides read TGTGCCAGCAGTGTATCAACTGCTCCTCATAATTCACCCCTCCACTTT.

CDR3 DNA sequence: TGTGCCAGCAACGACCGAGGGGGCTTTCAGGGCACCTTC. Amino acids: CASNDRGGFQGTF. This chain links TRBV7-9 with TRBJ1-2; 7 bases agree with TRBD1. This CDR3 has 13 amino acids. Germline CDR1 SEHNR, CDR2 FQNEAQ (reference sequence). V trimming: 7 bases; J trimming: 13 bases; junction bases outside the gene matches: 15.

CDR3 DNA: TGTGCCACCAGCAGCGGACGGGGAAATGAGCAGTTCTTC. Protein: CATSSGRGNEQFF. This rearrangement joins TRBV15 to TRBJ2-1, with D possibly TRBD2 on 5 matching bases. The CDR3 totals 13 residues. Trimming took off 3 bases at V and 7 bases at J, with 10 bases between the two ends. CDR1 and CDR2 (germline): LNHNV, YYDKDF (reference sequence).

The V gene is TRBV29-1, the J gene TRBJ2-2; possibly TRBD1 for D (5 bases). The CDR3 contains 14 residues. The V end was cut by 2 bases, the J end by 0 bases, with 7 bases between. CDR1 is SQVTM, CDR2 ANQGSEA, per germline. CDR3 residues: CSVERGSNTGELFF. CDR3 nucleotides: TGCAGCGTTGAAAGGGGCTCGAACACCGGGGAGCTGTTTTTT.

This clone was seen more than once but under ten times. Different DNA sequences within this sample yield the same CDR3. The chain couples TRBV7-9 to TRBJ2-3; 7 nucleotides match TRBD2. This CDR3 region has 14 residues. The J segment lost 0 bases and the V segment lost 5 bases, leaving 2 bases of the junction unmatched. CDR1 and CDR2 (germline): SEHNR, FQNEAQ (reference sequence). In DNA, the CDR3 is TGTGCCAGCAGCCCTAGCGGTAGCACAGATACGCAGTATTTT. Its protein product is CASSPSGSTDTQYF.

Only a few counts were recorded for this clone. The V and J genes are TRBV9 and TRBJ2-1; a possible D gene is TRBD1 (5 bases). CDR1 and CDR2 (germline): SGDLS, YYNGEE. The length of the CDR3 is 14 residues. As DNA, the CDR3 is TGTGCTGTCAGACAGCCGACTTCCTACAATGAGCAGTTCTTC. Residues: CAVRQPTSYNEQFF.

This clone showed up just a few times. This rearrangement joins TRBV7-2 to TRBJ1-4; 11 bases are shared with TRBD1. The V gene's germline CDR1 is SGHTA and CDR2 FQGNSA. The CDR3 contains 18 residues. V trimming: 5 bases; J trimming: 0 bases; junction bases outside the gene matches: 8. CDR3 bases: TGTGCCAGCAGCCGCCTTTTGGGACAGGGGGCAACTAATGAAAAACTGTTTTTT. Translation: CASSRLLGQGATNEKLFF.

The chain carries TRBV7-9 and TRBJ1-4; D gene uncertain. The germline CDR1 and CDR2 sequences are SEHNR and FQNEAQ (reference sequence). V lost 6 bases to trimming and J lost 0 bases, with 11 bases between them. CDR3 length: 15 amino acids. The CDR3 DNA reads as TGTGCCAGCAGTCCCCCGGTTGCAACTAATGAAAAACTGTTTTTT. Translation: CASSPPVATNEKLFF.

V gene TRBV7-9 combines with J gene TRBJ1-4, with D tentatively TRBD1 (5 bases). CDR3 length: 13 residues. CDR1 SEHNR and CDR2 FQNEAQ come from the germline V gene (reference sequence). V lost 1 base and J lost 14, with 14 bases in between. The CDR3 DNA follows: TGTGCCAGCAGCTTAGAGATACCCGGGACCCTGTTTTTT. Amino acids: CASSLEIPGTLFF.

This clone was picked up a small number of times. This sequence joins TRBV25-1 and TRBJ2-1; tentative D call: TRBD1 (6 bases). The CDR3 covers 16 residues. Trimming left V 7 bases short and J 2 bases short, with 18 bases between. Per germline, CDR1 MGHDK and CDR2 SYGVNS. In DNA form, the CDR3 reads TGTGCCAGCACCGGCGTAGGGGGAAGGACCTACAATGAGCAGTTCTTC. It specifies CASTGVGGRTYNEQFF.

The chain employs TRBV5-4 and TRBJ1-2; weak D call: TRBD1 (5 bases). The germline V gene encodes CDR1 SGHNT and CDR2 YYREEE (reference sequence). Trimming cost V 3 bases and J 2 bases, with 8 bases left between them. The CDR3 has 13 residues. This CDR3 is CASSSDMNYGYTF. In DNA, the CDR3 is TGTGCCAGCAGCTCGGACATGAACTATGGCTACACCTTC. The full variable domain, with the rest looked up from reference TRBV5-4 and TRBJ1-2, is ETGVTQSPTHLIKTRGQQVTLRCSSQSGHNTVSWYQQALGQGPQFIFQYYREEENGRGNFPPRFSGLQFPNYSSELNVNALELDDSALYLCASSSDMNYGYTFGSGTRLTVV.

In this sample, this clone turned up a few times. The chain carries TRBV5-8 and TRBJ2-1, with 7 bases aligning to TRBD2. Germline V lookup: CDR1 SGHTS, CDR2 YDEGEE. Unmatched junction bases numbered 2, after V lost 0 bases and J lost 2 bases. The CDR3 totals 15 residues. The CDR3 bases are TGTGCCAGCAGCTTGGAAGGGACTACCTACAATGAGCAGTTCTTC. Translation gives CASSLEGTTYNEQFF.

This clone was recorded a few times. The chain links TRBV18 to TRBJ2-7, with unresolved D. CDR3 length: 16 residues. The V end lost 4 bases, the J end lost 2 bases, and 18 bases lay between the germline ends. The germline CDR1 and CDR2 sequences are KGHSH and LQKENI. The CDR3 region has the DNA TGTGCCAGCTCACTTGCGACCCCGGGCCCAACCTACGAGCAGTACTTC. Its translation is CASSLATPGPTYEQYF.

This clone was counted only a few times. The chain combines TRBV6-5 with TRBJ2-3; 10 bases align to TRBD2. Germline CDR1 reads MNHEY; CDR2 reads SVGAGI. With V trimmed by 6 bases and J by 9 bases, 3 bases remained unmatched. The CDR3 sequence is 12 residues long. This CDR3 is CASSSTSGTQYF. CDR3 nucleotide sequence: TGTGCCAGCAGCTCGACTAGCGGGACGCAGTATTTT.

This clone was picked up a small number of times. The junction and the germline gene differ at one end; a read error may be behind it. Different DNA sequences within this sample yield the same CDR3. The chain has TRBV18 and TRBJ1-5, with D unresolved. CDR1 and CDR2 from the germline V gene are KGHSH and LQKENI. This CDR3 has 13 residues. CDR3 in DNA: TGTGCCAGCTCGCCACGGTCAAATCAGCCCCAGCATTTT. Residues: CASSPRSNQPQHF.

Worth noting for this clone: No DNA is shown, since the ends of the CDR3 on it are uncertain; the CDR3 is the one TCRdb lists. The J gene is TRBJ2-7, the V gene TRBV21-1; the table's D gene call, TRBD1, was not cross checked with the DNA. TRBV21-1 is reported as a pseudogene. The CDR3 has 17 residues if both end residues are counted. The CDR3 is CASSKVKFAQGIYEQYF.

This rearrangement joins TRBV2 to TRBJ2-5; D is unresolved. Germline lookup yields CDR1 SNHLY and CDR2 FYNNEI. V shed 5 bases and J shed 2 bases, with 6 bases lying between them. The CDR3 has 12 residues. The CDR3 DNA reads as TGTGCCAGCAGTCCCCAGCAAGAGACCCAGTACTTC. The encoded protein is CASSPQQETQYF.

This clone was observed a handful of times. This chain joins TRBV18 and TRBJ2-2; D is undetermined. V was pared by 0 bases and J by 3 bases, with 2 bases between. Germline V gene sequence: CDR1 KGHSH, CDR2 LQKENI. There are 13 residues in the CDR3. The CDR3 is CASSPPDTGELFF. CDR3 sequence (DNA): TGTGCCAGCTCACCACCGGACACCGGGGAGCTGTTTTTT.

The genes are TRBV18 and TRBJ2-1; TRBD2 matches 14 bases. Unmatched junction bases numbered 4, after V lost 5 bases and J lost 7 bases. The CDR3 has 15 amino acids. Germline V gene sequence: CDR1 KGHSH, CDR2 LQKENI. The chain's CDR3 is CASSGTSGGANEQFF. The CDR3 DNA sequence: TGTGCCAGCTCAGGGACTAGCGGGGGTGCTAATGAGCAGTTCTTC.